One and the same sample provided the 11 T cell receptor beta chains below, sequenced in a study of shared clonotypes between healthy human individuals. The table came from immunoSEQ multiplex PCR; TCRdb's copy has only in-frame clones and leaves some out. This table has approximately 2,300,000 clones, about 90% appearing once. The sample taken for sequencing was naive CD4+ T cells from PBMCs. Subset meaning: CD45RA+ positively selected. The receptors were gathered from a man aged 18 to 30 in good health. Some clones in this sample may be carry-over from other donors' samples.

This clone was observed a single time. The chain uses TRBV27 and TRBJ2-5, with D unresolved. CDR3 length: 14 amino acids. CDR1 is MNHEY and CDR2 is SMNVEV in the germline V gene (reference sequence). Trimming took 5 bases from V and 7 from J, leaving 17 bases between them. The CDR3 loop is CASSPTRLVGTQYF. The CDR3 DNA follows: TGTGCCAGCAGTCCAACGCGTTTGGTTGGGACCCAGTACTTC.

CDR3: CASSLGQPDEKLFF. The CDR3 DNA sequence: TGCGCCAGCAGCTTGGGACAGCCCGATGAAAAACTGTTTTTT. V and J are TRBV5-1 and TRBJ1-4; tentatively, D is TRBD1 (5 bases). V lost 0 bases, J lost 6 bases, and 9 bases lay in between. Germline-derived CDR1 and CDR2 are SGHRS and YFSETQ. The CDR3 contains 14 residues.

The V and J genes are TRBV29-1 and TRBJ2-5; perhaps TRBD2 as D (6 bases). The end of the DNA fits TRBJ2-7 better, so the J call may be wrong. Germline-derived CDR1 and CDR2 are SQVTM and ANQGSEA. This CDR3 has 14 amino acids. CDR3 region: CSVLRDPSSYEQYF. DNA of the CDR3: TGCAGCGTTTTGCGGGACCCGAGCTCCTACGAGCAGTACTTC.

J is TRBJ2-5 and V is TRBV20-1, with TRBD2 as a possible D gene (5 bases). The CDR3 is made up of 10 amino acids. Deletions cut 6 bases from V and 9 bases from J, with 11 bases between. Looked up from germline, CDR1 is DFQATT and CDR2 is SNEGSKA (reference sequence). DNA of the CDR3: TGCAGTGCCCCTAGCTCGGCCCAGTACTTC. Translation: CSAPSSAQYF.

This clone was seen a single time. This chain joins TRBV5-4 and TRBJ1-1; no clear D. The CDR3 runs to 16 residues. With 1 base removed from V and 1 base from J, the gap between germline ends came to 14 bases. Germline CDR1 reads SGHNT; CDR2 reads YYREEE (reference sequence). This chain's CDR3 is CASSLPRGSGNTEAFF. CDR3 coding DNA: TGTGCCAGCAGCTTGCCGCGGGGTTCGGGGAACACTGAAGCTTTCTTT.

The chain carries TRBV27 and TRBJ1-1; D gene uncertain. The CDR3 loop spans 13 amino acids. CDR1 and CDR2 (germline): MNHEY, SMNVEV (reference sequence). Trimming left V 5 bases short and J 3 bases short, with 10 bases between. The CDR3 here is CASSRAGDTEAFF. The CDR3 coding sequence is TGTGCCAGCAGTAGGGCGGGAGACACTGAAGCTTTCTTT.

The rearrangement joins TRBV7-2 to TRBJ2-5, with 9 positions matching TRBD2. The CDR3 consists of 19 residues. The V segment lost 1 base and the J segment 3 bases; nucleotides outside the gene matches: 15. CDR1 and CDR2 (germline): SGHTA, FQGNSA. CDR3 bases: TGTGCCAGCAGCTTAGAGGGGACTAGCTGGGGGAAGAAGAAAGAGACCCAGTACTTC. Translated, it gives CASSLEGTSWGKKKETQYF.

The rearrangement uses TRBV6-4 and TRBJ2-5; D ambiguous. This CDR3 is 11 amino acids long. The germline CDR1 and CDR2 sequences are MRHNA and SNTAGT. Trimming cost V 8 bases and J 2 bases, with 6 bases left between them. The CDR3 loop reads CASGDQETQYF. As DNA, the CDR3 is TGTGCCAGCGGGGATCAAGAGACCCAGTACTTC.

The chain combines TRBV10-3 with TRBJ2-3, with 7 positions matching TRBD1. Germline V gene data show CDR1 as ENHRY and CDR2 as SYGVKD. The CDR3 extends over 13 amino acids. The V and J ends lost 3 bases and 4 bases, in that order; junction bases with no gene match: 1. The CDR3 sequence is CAISEGTADTQYF. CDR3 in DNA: TGTGCCATCAGTGAAGGGACAGCAGATACGCAGTATTTT.

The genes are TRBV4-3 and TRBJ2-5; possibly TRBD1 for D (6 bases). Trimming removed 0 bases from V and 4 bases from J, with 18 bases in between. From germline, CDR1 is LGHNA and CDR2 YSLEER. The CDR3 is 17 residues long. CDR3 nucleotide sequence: TGCGCCAGCAGCCAAGATCAGTTCGGGACACAAGGAGAGACCCAGTACTTC. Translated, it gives CASSQDQFGTQGETQYF.

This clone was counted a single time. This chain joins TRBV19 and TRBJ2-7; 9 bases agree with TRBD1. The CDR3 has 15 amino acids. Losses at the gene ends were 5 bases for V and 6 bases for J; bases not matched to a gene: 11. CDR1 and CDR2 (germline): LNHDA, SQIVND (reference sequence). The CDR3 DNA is TGTGCCAGTAGTTTCACAGGGGGCAGGATGGCCGAGCAGTACTTC. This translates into CASSFTGGRMAEQYF.